These 10 T cell receptor beta chains originate from one sample sequenced in a study of T cells expressing NK-cell markers. Reanalyzing the 5' RACE reads, TCRdb keeps one entry per CDR3 protein, without DNA. This sample carries under 200,000 distinct CDR3 sequences, with around 20% going to the ten biggest clones. Source material: blood T cells: a sorted CD56 or NKG2C T cell subset, CD4+ or CD8+ T cells, or bulk PBMC T cells (not recorded which). Receptors were obtained from a woman aged 18 to 75 in good health.

V gene TRBV5-5 combines with J gene TRBJ2-5; TCRdb's assignment of TRBD1 cannot be checked, as there is no DNA. This CDR3 contains 16 residues. Germline values: CDR1 SGHKS, CDR2 YYEKEE (reference sequence). CDR3 in amino acids: CASSPETVGGKETQYF. Full variable domain (remainder filled in from reference TRBV5-5 and TRBJ2-5): DAGVTQSPTHLIKTRGQQVTLRCSPISGHKSVSWYQQVLGQGPQFIFQYYEKEERGRGNFPDRFSARQFPNYSSELNVNALLLGDSALYLCASSPETVGGKETQYFGPGTRLLVL.

The chain has TRBV7-3 and TRBJ2-3; TCRdb calls TRBD2, which cannot be checked without DNA. This CDR3 has 16 residues. CDR1 and CDR2 (germline): SGHTA, FQGTGA. CDR3: CASSLRAGGRTDTQYF.

The chain has TRBV7-8 and TRBJ2-1. The CDR3 runs to 12 residues. Germline CDR1 and CDR2: SGHVS and FQNEAQ. This chain's CDR3 is CASGDSYNEQFF.

This chain joins TRBV20-1 and TRBJ2-2; checking the TCRdb D call of TRBD2 is not possible without DNA. This CDR3 has 15 amino acids. CDR1 and CDR2 (germline): DFQATT, SNEGSKA (reference sequence). CDR3: CSASSGRVNTGELFF.

This sequence joins TRBV20-1 and TRBJ1-1; TCRdb designates TRBD1, a call that cannot be tested without DNA. Germline V lookup: CDR1 DFQATT, CDR2 SNEGSKA (reference sequence). CDR3 length: 14 residues. The CDR3 is CSARARGRNTEAFF.

The chain carries TRBV10-3 and TRBJ2-5. Germline assignment: CDR1 ENHRY and CDR2 SYGVKD. The CDR3 totals 14 residues. This CDR3 reads CAISDGVGQETQYF.

The chain has TRBV5-1 and TRBJ2-2; TCRdb outputs TRBD2, but without DNA this stays unchecked. The germline V gene has CDR1 SGHRS and CDR2 YFSETQ. The CDR3 extends over 15 amino acids. The CDR3 is CASSETSGGVGELFF.

V is TRBV5-1 and J is TRBJ1-1; TCRdb outputs TRBD1, but without DNA this stays unchecked. The CDR3 consists of 17 residues. CDR1 is SGHRS and CDR2 is YFSETQ in the germline V gene. CDR3 sequence: CASSTGTGSVGNTEAFF.

CDR3 sequence: CAISERGGEDTQYF. This sequence joins TRBV10-3 and TRBJ2-3; checking the TCRdb D call of TRBD1 is not possible without DNA. Germline assignment: CDR1 ENHRY and CDR2 SYGVKD. The CDR3 is 14 amino acids.

The chain joins TRBV21-1 to TRBJ1-4. TRBV21-1 is assigned pseudogene status. The CDR3 covers 16 residues. The CDR3 protein is CASSSGGTGPREKLFF.